The rows below give T cell receptor beta chains drawn from one sample of a study of blood T cell repertoires in COVID-19. The data were produced by immunoSEQ multiplex PCR, yet TCRdb's version contains in-frame clones alone and is incomplete. The table has hundreds of thousands of clones, around nine tenths seen once; the top ten hold approximately 0.66%. The sequencing input was peripheral blood. The source of these receptors is a man aged 35 to 55 with acute or convalescent COVID-19. CDR3s include the opening cysteine and the closing phenylalanine or tryptophan.

>TRBV4-2|TRBJ1-1|15
CASSQPLAEDTEAFF
>TRBV6-5|TRBJ2-7|15
CASSMVGGRLYEQYF
>TRBV6-6|TRBJ2-7|13
CASSYSGGNEQYF
>TRBV7-9|TRBJ2-1|10
CASSLNSGVF
>TRBV6-5|TRBJ2-7|14
CASSALAGEVEQYF
>TRBV3-1/TRBV3-2|TRBJ2-7|16
CASSPSGGLGRYEQYF
>TRBV7-2|TRBJ2-7|13
CASSSGGSYEQYF
>TRBV7-2|TRBJ1-4|20
CASSLAPPGQGAWTNEKLFF
>TRBV7-2|TRBJ1-1|15
CASSFGAAGNTEAFF
>TRBV9|TRBJ1-6|18
CASSPGVNEGGRNSPLHF
>TRBV9|TRBJ1-2|13
CASSVVGRYGYTF
>TRBV19|TRBJ1-6|17
CASSIDRGPGQGSPLHF
>TRBV24-1|TRBJ2-3|11
CATNYGDTQYF
>TRBV24-1|TRBJ2-1|18
CATSDSALAGRSYNEQFF
>TRBV5-1|TRBJ2-7|15
CASRAGTSFSYEQYF
>TRBV5-1|TRBJ1-3|15
CASSLGETRGNTIYF
>TRBV10-2|TRBJ2-3|15
CASRPEGLPADTQYF
>TRBV30|TRBJ1-2|12
CAWSPSGDGYTF
>TRBV6-2/TRBV6-3|TRBJ2-1|14
CASSAGTGLNEQFF
>TRBV29-1|TRBJ2-2|12
CSVRGGTGELFF
>TRBV6-5|TRBJ1-2|14
CASSSRWGGYGYTF
>TRBV11-1|TRBJ2-3|15
CASSLNGRGTDTQYF
>TRBV19|TRBJ1-2|12
CASSRPGYGYTF
>TRBV19|TRBJ2-7|16
CASSIVLAGGTDEQYF
>TRBV4-3|TRBJ2-2|16
CASSQRTSGSAGELFF
>TRBV7-8|TRBJ2-1|14
CASSLGRGGNEQFF